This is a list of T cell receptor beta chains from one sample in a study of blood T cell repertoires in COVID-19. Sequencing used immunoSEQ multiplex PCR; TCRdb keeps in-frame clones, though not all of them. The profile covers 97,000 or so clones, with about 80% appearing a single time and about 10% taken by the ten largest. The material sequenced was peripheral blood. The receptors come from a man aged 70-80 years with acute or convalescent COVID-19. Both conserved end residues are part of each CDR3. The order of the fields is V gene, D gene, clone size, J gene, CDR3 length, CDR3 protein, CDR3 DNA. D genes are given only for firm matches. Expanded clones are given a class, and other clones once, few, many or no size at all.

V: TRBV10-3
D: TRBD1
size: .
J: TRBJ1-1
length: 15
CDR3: CATGAPGQGYTEAFF
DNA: TGTGCCACCGGAGCCCCGGGACAGGGTTACACTGAAGCTTTCTTT

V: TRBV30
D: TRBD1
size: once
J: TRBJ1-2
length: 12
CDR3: CASGQGNYGYTF
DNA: TGTGCCTCCGGACAGGGGAACTATGGCTACACCTTC

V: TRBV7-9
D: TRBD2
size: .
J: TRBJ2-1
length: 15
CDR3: CASSLLAASYNEQFF
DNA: TGTGCCAGCAGCCTCCTAGCGGCCTCCTACAATGAGCAGTTCTTC

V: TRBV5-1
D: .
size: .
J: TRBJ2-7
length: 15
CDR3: CASSLRPGSSYEQYF
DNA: TGCGCCAGCAGCTTGAGGCCCGGGAGCTCCTACGAGCAGTACTTC

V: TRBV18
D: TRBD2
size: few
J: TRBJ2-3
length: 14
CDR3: CASSPTSGGDTQYF
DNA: TGTGCCAGCTCACCGACTAGCGGGGGGGATACGCAGTATTTT

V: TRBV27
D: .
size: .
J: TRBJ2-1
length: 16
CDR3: CASSLSGLATYNEQFF
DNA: TGTGCCAGCAGTTTATCCGGGCTAGCCACCTACAATGAGCAGTTCTTC

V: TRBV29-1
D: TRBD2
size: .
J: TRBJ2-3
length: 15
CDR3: CSMRGTSGSTDTQYF
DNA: TGCAGCATGCGCGGGACTAGCGGTTCCACAGATACGCAGTATTTT

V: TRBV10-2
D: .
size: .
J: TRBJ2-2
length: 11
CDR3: CASIGAGELFF
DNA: TGCGCCAGCATCGGGGCCGGGGAGCTGTTTTTT

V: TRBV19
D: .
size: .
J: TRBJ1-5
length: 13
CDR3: CASSFRENQPQHF
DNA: TGTGCCAGTAGTTTTAGGGAGAATCAGCCCCAGCATTTT

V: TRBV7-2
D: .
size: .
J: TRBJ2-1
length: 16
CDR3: CASSPRGGILYNEQFF
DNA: TGTGCCAGCAGCCCGAGGGGCGGGATCCTATACAATGAGCAGTTCTTC

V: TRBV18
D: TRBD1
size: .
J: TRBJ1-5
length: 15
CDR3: CASSPAGTGTEPQHF
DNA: TGTGCCAGCTCACCCGCCGGGACAGGGACGGAGCCCCAGCATTTT

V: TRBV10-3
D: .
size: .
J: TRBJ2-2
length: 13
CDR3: CAISERGTGELFF
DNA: TGTGCCATCAGTGAGCGGGGCACCGGGGAGCTGTTTTTT

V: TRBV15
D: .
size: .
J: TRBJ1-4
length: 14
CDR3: CATSTENLGEKLFF
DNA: TGTGCCACCAGCACAGAGAATCTAGGTGAAAAACTGTTTTTT

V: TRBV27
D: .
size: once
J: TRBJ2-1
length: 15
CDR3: CASSPFGQDYNEQFF
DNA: TGTGCCAGCAGTCCCTTTGGGCAGGACTACAATGAGCAGTTCTTC

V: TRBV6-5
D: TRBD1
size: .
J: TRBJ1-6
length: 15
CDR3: CASSQDRLENSPLHF
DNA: TGTGCCAGCAGCCAGGACAGGCTGGAGAATTCACCCCTCCACTTT

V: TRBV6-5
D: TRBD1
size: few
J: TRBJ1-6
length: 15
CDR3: CASTFRQGGNSPLHF
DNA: TGTGCCAGCACATTTAGACAGGGTGGGAATTCACCCCTCCACTTT

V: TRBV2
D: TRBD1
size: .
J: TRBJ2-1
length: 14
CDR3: CAGSAGTGVNEQFF
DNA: TGTGCCGGCTCGGCCGGGACAGGGGTCAATGAGCAGTTCTTC

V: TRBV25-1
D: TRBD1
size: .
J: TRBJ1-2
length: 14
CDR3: CASSDLDRVHGYTF
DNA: TGTGCCAGCAGTGACCTCGACAGGGTTCATGGCTACACCTTC

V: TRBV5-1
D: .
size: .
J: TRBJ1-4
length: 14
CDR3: CASSLGRGFEKLFF
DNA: TGCGCCAGCAGCTTGGGCAGGGGATTTGAAAAACTGTTTTTT

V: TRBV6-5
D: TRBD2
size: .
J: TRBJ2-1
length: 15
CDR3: CASSSVAGSYNEQFF
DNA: TGTGCCAGCAGTTCCGTAGCGGGGTCCTACAATGAGCAGTTCTTC

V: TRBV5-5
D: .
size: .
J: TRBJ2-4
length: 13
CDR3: CASSLGQADIQYF
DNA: TGTGCCAGCAGCTTGGGACAGGCGGACATTCAGTACTTC

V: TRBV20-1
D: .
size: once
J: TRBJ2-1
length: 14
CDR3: CSASKAGLYNEQFF
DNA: TGCAGTGCTAGTAAAGCGGGTCTTTACAATGAGCAGTTCTTC

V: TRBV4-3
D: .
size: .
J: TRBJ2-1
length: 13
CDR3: CASSQDPPRGQFF
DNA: TGCGCCAGCAGCCAAGACCCTCCCAGGGGGCAGTTCTTC

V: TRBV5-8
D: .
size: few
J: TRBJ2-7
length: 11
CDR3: CASSFSYEQYF
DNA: TGTGCCAGCAGTTTTTCTTACGAGCAGTACTTC

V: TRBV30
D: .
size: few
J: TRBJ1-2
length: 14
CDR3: CAWNLDGLNYGYTF
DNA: TGTGCCTGGAACCTAGACGGACTGAACTATGGCTACACCTTC

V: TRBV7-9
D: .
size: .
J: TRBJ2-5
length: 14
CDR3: CASSLAQEHPAQYF
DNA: TGTGCCAGCAGCTTGGCACAGGAACACCCGGCCCAGTACTTC

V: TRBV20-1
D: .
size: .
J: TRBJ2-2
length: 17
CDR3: CSASAGGGLAMGGELFF
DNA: TGCAGTGCTAGTGCAGGGGGCGGACTAGCGATGGGCGGGGAGCTGTTTTTT

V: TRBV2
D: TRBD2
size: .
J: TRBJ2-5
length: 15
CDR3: CASRELTTRTSGPYF
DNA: TGTGCCAGCAGGGAATTGACAACCCGGACTAGCGGGCCCTACTTC

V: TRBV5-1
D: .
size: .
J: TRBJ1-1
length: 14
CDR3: CASSYQEKNTEAFF
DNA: TGCGCCAGCAGCTACCAAGAGAAAAACACTGAAGCTTTCTTT

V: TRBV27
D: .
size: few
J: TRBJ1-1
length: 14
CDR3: CASSRSSHSTEAFF
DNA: TGTGCCAGCAGTAGATCGAGCCATTCCACTGAAGCTTTCTTT

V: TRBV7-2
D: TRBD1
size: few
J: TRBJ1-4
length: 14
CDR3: CASSLQGGNEKLFF
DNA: TGTGCCAGCAGCTTACAAGGGGGCAATGAAAAACTGTTTTTT

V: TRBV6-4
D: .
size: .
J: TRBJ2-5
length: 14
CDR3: CASIRTRVRVTQYF
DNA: TGTGCCAGCATCAGGACGCGGGTACGGGTTACCCAGTACTTC

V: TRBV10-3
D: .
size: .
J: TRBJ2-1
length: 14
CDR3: CAISGQSSYNEQFF
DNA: TGTGCCATCAGTGGACAGAGCTCCTACAATGAGCAGTTCTTC

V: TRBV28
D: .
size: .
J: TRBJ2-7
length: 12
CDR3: CASRPSRYEQYF
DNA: TGTGCCAGCAGGCCAAGCAGGTACGAGCAGTACTTC

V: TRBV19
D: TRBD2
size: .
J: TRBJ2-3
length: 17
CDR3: CASSTNWASGSTDTQYF
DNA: TGTGCCAGTAGTACAAATTGGGCTAGCGGGAGCACAGATACGCAGTATTTT

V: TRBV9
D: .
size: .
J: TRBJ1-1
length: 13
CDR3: CASSTSSFTEAFF
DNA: TGTGCCAGCTCGACATCGAGTTTCACTGAAGCTTTCTTT

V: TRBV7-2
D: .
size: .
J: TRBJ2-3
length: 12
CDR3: CASSHPMDTQYF
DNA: TGTGCCAGCAGCCACCCTATGGATACGCAGTATTTT

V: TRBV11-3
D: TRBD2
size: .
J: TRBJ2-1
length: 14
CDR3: CASSLSGGAKEQFF
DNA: TGTGCCAGCAGCTTAAGCGGGGGGGCAAAAGAGCAGTTCTTC

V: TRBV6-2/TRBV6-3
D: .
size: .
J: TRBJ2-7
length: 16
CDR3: CASSLVRGRTTYEQYF
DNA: TGTGCCAGCAGTCTCGTCAGGGGCAGAACCACCTACGAGCAGTACTTC

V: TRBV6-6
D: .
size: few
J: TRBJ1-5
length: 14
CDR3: CASSYSINGQPQHF
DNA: TGTGCCAGCAGTTACTCGATTAACGGTCAGCCCCAGCATTTT

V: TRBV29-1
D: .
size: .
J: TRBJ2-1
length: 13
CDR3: CSVRVATYNEQFF
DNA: TGCAGCGTTCGGGTAGCTACTTACAATGAGCAGTTCTTC

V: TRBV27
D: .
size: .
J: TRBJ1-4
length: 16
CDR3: CASSKNSAATNEKLFF
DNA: TGTGCCAGCAGTAAGAATTCGGCGGCGACTAATGAAAAACTGTTTTTT

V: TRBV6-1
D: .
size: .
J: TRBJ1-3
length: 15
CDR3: CASSEVRGSGNTIYF
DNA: TGTGCCAGCAGTGAAGTGCGGGGCTCTGGAAACACCATATATTTT

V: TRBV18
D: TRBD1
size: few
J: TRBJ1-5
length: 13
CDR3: CASSPDRDQPQHF
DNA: TGTGCCAGCTCACCGGACAGGGATCAGCCCCAGCATTTT

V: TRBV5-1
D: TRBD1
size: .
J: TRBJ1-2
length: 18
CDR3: CASSFSGTGVNLNYGYTF
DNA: TGCGCCAGCAGCTTTTCCGGGACAGGCGTAAACTTGAACTATGGCTACACCTTC

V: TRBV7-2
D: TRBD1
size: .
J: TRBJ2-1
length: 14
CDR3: CASSFQIGDRGQFF
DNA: TGTGCCAGCAGCTTCCAAATTGGGGACAGGGGGCAGTTCTTC

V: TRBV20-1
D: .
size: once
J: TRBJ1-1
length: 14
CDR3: CSASISGLNTEAFF
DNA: TGCAGTGCTAGTATTAGCGGTTTGAACACTGAAGCTTTCTTT

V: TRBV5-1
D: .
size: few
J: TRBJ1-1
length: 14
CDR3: CASSLQGKDTEAFF
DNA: TGCGCCAGCAGCCTACAGGGTAAGGACACTGAAGCTTTCTTT

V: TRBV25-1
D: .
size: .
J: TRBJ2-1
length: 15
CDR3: CASSERLKTYNEQFF
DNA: TGTGCCAGCAGTGAAAGACTAAAAACCTACAATGAGCAGTTCTTC

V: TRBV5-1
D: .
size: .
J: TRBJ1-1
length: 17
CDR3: CASSLNWRTGLNTEAFF
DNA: TGCGCCAGCAGTTTGAATTGGAGAACCGGTTTGAACACTGAAGCTTTCTTT

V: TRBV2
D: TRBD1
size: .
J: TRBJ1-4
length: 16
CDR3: CASSTGTVATNEKLFF
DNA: TGTGCCAGCAGTACCGGGACAGTTGCAACTAATGAAAAACTGTTTTTT

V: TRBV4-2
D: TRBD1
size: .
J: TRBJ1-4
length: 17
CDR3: CASSLGTGGFLNEKLFF
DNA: TGTGCCAGCAGCCTAGGGACAGGGGGGTTCTTGAATGAAAAACTGTTTTTT

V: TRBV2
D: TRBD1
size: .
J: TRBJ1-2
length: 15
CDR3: CASRKDRGSLDGYTF
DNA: TGTGCCAGCAGGAAGGACAGGGGGTCGTTGGATGGCTACACCTTC

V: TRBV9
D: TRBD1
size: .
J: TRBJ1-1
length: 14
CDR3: CASSPRTGGTEAFF
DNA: TGTGCCAGCAGCCCCAGGACAGGGGGCACGGAAGCTTTCTTT

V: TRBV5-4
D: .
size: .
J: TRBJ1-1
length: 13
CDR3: CASSFKRNTEAFF
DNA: TGTGCCAGCAGCTTTAAGAGGAACACTGAAGCTTTCTTT

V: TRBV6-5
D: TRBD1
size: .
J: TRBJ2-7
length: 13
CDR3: CASTGQGSYEQYF
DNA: TGTGCCAGCACGGGACAGGGGTCTTACGAGCAGTACTTC

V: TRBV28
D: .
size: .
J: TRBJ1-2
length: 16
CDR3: CASSFRVSRGNYGYTF
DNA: TGTGCCAGCAGTTTCCGGGTTAGCCGGGGAAACTATGGCTACACCTTC

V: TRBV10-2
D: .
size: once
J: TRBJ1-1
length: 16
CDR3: CASSGPEAEYGTEAFF
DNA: TGCGCCAGCAGTGGCCCCGAGGCGGAGTACGGCACTGAAGCTTTCTTT